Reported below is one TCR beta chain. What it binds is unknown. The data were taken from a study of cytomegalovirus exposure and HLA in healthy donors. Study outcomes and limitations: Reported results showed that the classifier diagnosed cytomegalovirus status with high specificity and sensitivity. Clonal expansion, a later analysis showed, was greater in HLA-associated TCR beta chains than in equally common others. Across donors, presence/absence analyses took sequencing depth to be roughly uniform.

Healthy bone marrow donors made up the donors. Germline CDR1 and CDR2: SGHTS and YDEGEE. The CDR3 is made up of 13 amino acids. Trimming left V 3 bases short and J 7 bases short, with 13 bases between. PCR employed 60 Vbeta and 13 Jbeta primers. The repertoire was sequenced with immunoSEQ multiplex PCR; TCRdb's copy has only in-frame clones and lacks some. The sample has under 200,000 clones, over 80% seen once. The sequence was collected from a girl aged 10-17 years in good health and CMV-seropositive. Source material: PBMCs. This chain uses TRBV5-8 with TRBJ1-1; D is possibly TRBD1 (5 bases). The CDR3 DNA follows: TGTGCCAGCAGCTGGAGTCCGGGGGGTGAAGCTTTCTTT. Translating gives CASSWSPGGEAFF.